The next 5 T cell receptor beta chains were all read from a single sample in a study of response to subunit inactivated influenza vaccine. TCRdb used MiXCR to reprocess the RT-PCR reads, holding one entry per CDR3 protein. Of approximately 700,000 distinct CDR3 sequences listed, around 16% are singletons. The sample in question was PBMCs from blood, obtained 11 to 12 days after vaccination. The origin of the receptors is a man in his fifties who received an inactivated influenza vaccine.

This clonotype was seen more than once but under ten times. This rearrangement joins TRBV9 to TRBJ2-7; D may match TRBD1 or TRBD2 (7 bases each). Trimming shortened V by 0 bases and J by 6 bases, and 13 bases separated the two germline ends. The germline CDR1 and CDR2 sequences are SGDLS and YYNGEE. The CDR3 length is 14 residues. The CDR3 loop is CASSVGQGGREQYF. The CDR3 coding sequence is TGTGCCAGCAGCGTAGGACAGGGAGGGCGCGAGCAGTACTTC.

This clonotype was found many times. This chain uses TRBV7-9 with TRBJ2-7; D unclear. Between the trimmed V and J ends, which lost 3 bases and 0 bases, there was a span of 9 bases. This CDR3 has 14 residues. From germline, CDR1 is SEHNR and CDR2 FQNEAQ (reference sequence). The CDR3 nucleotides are TGTGCCAGCAGCTTTGACAAGAGCTCCTACGAGCAGTACTTC. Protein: CASSFDKSSYEQYF.

In nucleotides, the CDR3 is TGTGCCAGCAGTTACTCGATATCGGGACAAGAGACCCAGTACTTC. Residues: CASSYSISGQETQYF. V and J are TRBV6-2 or TRBV6-3 and TRBJ2-5, with a weak D call TRBD2 (5 bases). The germline V gene encodes CDR1 MNHEY and CDR2 SVGEGT. V was cut by 0 bases and J by 2 bases, with 10 bases left in between. The CDR3 has 15 amino acids.

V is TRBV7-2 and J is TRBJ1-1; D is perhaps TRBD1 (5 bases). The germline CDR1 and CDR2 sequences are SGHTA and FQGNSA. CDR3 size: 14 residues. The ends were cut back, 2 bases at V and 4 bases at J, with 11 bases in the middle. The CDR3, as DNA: TGTGCCAGCAGCTTATTTCAGGGCAGCACTGAAGCTTTCTTT. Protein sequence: CASSLFQGSTEAFF.

Here the CDR3 reads CASKRDRHHLEWTQYF. The CDR3 nucleotides are TGCGCCAGCAAGAGGGACAGGCACCATCTAGAATGGACCCAGTACTTC. The rearrangement uses TRBV23-1 and TRBJ2-5; TRBD1 agrees at 8 bases. Being an ORF, TRBV23-1 has a function that is uncertain. The CDR3 covers 16 residues. V lost 7 bases to trimming and J lost 7 bases; unmatched junction nucleotides: 17.